This T cell receptor (beta chain) was captured by sequencing in a study of shared clonotypes between healthy human individuals. The assay used deep level. Produced via immunoSEQ multiplex PCR; TCRdb's table is partial and in-frame only. The sample includes about 2.3 million clones, 85% to 95% of them seen just once. A remark on this clone: Its antigen is still unknown. This specimen includes other DNA sequences encoding the same CDR3.

The ends lost 5 bases at V and 7 bases at J; junction bases unmatched: 6. The CDR3 runs 13 residues. Germline V gene data show CDR1 as MDHEN and CDR2 as SYDVKM. Study-level points and caveats: For sorted subsets, rarefaction showed incomplete sequencing despite large depth. As a rule, naive subsets had a larger estimated richness than memory subsets. Around 5.3% of naive CD4 clonotypes were shared across a few donors.

The sample comprised naive CD4+ T cells from PBMCs. Subset reported: CD45RA+ positively selected. This sequence joins TRBV28 and TRBJ1-1, with TRBD1 matching 8 bases. The sequence derives from a man aged 18 to 29 in good health. Some clones in this sample may be carry-over from other donors' samples. The CDR3 DNA reads TGTGCCAGCAGTCCCGGACAGGGCGGTGAAGCTTTCTTT. Translated: CASSPGQGGEAFF.